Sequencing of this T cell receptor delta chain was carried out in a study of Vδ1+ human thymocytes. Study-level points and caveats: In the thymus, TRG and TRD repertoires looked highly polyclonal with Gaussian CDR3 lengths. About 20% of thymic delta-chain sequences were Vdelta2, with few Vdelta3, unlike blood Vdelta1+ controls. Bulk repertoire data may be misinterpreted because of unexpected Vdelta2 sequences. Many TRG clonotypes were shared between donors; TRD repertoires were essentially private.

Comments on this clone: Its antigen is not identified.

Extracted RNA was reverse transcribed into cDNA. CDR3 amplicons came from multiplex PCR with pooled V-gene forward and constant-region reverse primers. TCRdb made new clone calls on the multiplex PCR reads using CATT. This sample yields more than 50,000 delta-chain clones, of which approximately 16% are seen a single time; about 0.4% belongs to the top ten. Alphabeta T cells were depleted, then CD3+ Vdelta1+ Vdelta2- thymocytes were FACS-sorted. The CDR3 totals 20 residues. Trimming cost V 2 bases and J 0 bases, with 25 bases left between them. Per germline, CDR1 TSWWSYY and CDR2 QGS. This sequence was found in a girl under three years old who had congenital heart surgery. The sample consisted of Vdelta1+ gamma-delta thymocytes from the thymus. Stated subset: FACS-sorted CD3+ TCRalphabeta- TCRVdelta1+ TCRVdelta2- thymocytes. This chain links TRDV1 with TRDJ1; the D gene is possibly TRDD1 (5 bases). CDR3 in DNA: TGTGCTCTTGGGGAAGGGGCGACGCGGTCGGAAATTGGGTACACCGATAAACTCATCTTT. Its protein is CALGEGATRSEIGYTDKLIF.